This entry concerns a single T cell receptor (beta chain). Trimming removed 4 bases from V and 3 bases from J; junction bases left unmatched: 4. This CDR3 is built from 15 residues. CDR1 and CDR2 (germline): KGHSH, LQKENI. The sample originates from a study of T cell repertoires in ileal Crohn's disease. Libraries were prepared by immunoSEQ multiplex PCR; TCRdb keeps only in-frame clonotypes and omits some of them. The data hold approximately 12,000 clones, with 65% to 80% observed a single time. Time point indicated: neoterminal ileum biopsy at postoperative endoscopy, about 6 months after surgery. The sequencing input was ileal tissue. The rearrangement uses TRBV18 and TRBJ1-4, with 8 bases aligning to TRBD1. The sequence was obtained from an adult with Crohn's disease. Here the CDR3 DNA reads TGTGCCAGCTCACTCGGGACAGGCCCTAATGAAAAACTGTTTTTT. Translation: CASSLGTGPNEKLFF.